Here is one T cell receptor (beta chain) with its context. Its antigen is not identified. During the collection period, no donor immune events like infections were recorded. These data originate in a study of identifying expanded T cells in peripheral blood. Regarding the study as a whole: Technical replicates showed approximately 1.2 changed clones; two weeks about 16; four weeks 19. Clone count variance between approximately two-week samples rose with total template count.

The CDR3 covers 13 residues. Trimming pared 6 bases from V and 4 bases from J, leaving 12 bases between. Germline V gene sequence: CDR1 MNHEY, CDR2 SVGAGI. Libraries were prepared by immunoSEQ multiplex PCR; TCRdb keeps only in-frame clonotypes and omits some of them. Of 95,000 to 150,000 clones detected, more than 75% appear once; the ten largest clones hold 2.5% to 3.5%. The chain combines TRBV6-5 with TRBJ1-2; D is perhaps TRBD1 (6 bases). The sequenced material came from blood. The TCR originated in a person aged 18 to 70 in good health. The CDR3 reads CASSLTGTYGYTF. The CDR3 region has the DNA TGTGCCAGCAGCCTGACAGGCACCTATGGCTACACCTTC.